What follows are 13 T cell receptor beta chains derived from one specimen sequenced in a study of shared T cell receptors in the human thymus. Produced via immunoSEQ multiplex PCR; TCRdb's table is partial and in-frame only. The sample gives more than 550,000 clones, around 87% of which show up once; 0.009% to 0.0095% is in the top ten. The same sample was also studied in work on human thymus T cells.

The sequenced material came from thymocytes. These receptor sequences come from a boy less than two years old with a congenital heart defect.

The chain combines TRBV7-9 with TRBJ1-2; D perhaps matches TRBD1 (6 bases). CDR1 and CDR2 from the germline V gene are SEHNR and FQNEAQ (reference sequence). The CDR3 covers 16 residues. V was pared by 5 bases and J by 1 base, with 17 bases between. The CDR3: CASSHRQDLVNYGYTF. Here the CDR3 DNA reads TGTGCCAGCAGCCACCGACAGGACTTAGTTAACTATGGCTACACCTTC.

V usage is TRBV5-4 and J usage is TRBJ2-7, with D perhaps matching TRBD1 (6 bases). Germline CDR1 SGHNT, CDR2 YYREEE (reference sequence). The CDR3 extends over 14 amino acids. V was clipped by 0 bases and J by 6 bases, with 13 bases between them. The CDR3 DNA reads TGTGCCAGCAGCTTGGTGGCAGGGGAAAGCGAGCAGTACTTC. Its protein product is CASSLVAGESEQYF.

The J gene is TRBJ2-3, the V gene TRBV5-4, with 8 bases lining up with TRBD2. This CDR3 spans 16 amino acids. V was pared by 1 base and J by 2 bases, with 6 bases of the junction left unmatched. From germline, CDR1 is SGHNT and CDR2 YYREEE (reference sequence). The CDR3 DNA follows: TGTGCCAGCAGCTTGTCAGTAGCGGGGTACACAGATACGCAGTATTTT. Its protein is CASSLSVAGYTDTQYF. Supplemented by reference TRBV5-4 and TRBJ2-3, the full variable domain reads ETGVTQSPTHLIKTRGQQVTLRCSSQSGHNTVSWYQQALGQGPQFIFQYYREEENGRGNFPPRFSGLQFPNYSSELNVNALELDDSALYLCASSLSVAGYTDTQYFGPGTRLTVL.

CDR3 sequence: CASSPSQGSGEQFF. For the CDR3, the DNA is TGTGCCAGCAGCCCATCACAGGGTTCGGGTGAGCAGTTCTTC. The chain has TRBV11-3 and TRBJ2-1, with D perhaps matching TRBD1 (6 bases). Germline CDR1 reads SGHNT; CDR2 reads YENEEA. The CDR3 contains 14 residues. Trimming cost V 5 bases and J 9 bases, with 17 bases left between them.

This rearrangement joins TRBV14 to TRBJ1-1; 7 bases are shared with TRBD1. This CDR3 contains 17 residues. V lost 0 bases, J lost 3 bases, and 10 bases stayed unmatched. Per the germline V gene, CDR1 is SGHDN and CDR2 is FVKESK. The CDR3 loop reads CASSQDNLAGGYTEAFF. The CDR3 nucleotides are TGTGCCAGCAGCCAAGATAATCTGGCAGGGGGATACACTGAAGCTTTCTTT.

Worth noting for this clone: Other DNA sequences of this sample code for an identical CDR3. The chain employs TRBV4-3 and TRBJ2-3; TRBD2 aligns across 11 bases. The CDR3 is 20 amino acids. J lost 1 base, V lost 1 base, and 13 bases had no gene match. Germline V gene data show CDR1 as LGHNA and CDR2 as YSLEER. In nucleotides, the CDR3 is TGCGCCAGCAGCCAAGCGGTTACGGCTGGACTAGCGGGTGGCACAGATACGCAGTATTTT. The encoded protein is CASSQAVTAGLAGGTDTQYF.

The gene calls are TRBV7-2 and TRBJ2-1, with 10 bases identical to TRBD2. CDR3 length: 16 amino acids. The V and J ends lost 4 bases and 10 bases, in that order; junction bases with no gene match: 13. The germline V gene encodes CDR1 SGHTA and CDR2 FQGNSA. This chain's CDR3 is CASSSQNPWTSGEQFF. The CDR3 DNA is TGTGCCAGCAGCTCGCAGAACCCTTGGACTAGCGGCGAGCAGTTCTTC.

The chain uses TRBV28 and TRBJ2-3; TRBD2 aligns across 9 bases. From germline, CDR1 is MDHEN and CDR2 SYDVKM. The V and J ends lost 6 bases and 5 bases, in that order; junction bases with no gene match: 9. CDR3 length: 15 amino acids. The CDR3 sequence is CASRRRGGAEDTQYF. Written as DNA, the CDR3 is TGTGCCAGCAGACGCCGCGGGGGGGCGGAAGATACGCAGTATTTT.

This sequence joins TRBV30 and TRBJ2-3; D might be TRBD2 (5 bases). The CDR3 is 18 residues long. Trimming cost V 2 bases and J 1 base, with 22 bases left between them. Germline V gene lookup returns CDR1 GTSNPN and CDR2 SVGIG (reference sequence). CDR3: CAWSPLWLRAFGTDTQYF. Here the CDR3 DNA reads TGTGCCTGGAGTCCGCTATGGCTGAGGGCCTTCGGCACAGATACGCAGTATTTT.

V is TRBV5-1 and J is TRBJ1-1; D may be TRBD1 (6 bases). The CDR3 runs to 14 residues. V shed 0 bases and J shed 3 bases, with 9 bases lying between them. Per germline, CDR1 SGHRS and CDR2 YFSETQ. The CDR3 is CASSLDRVDTEAFF. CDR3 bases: TGCGCCAGCAGCTTGGACAGGGTAGACACTGAAGCTTTCTTT.

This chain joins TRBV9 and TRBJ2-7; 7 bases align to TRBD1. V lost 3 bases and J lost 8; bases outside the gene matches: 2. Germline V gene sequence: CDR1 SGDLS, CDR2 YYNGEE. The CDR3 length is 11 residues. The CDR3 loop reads CASSGRGKQYF. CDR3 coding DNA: TGTGCCAGCAGCGGCAGGGGGAAGCAGTACTTC. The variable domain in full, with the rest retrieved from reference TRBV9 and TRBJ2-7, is DSGVTQTPKHLITATGQRVTLRCSPRSGDLSVYWYQQSLDQGLQFLIQYYNGEERAKGNILERFSAQQFPDLHSELNLSSLELGDSALYFCASSGRGKQYFGPGTRLTVT.

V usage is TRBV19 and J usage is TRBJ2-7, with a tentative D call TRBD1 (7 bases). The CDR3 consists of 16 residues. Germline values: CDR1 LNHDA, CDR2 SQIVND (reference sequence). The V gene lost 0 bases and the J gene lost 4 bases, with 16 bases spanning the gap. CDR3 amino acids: CASSIDGGQRVYEQYF. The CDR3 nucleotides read TGTGCCAGTAGTATAGATGGGGGACAGCGGGTATACGAGCAGTACTTC.

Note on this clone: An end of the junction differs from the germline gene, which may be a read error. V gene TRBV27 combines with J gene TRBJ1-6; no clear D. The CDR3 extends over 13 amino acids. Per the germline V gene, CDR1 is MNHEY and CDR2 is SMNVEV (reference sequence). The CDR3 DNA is TGTGCCAGCAGTCTGACCAAAAGGGAGGTGAGGAAATTT. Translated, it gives CASSLTKREVRKF.